Listed here are 12 T cell receptor beta chains from one sample, sequenced in a study of blood T cell repertoires in COVID-19. Here immunoSEQ multiplex PCR was the method, and the copy in TCRdb shows in-frame clones only, minus some. The sample has 150,000 to 200,000 clones; under 85% are singletons. The sample was peripheral blood. The source is a man aged 55 to 70 with active or convalescent COVID-19.

This clone was recorded many times. The rearrangement joins TRBV11-2 to TRBJ1-1; D is perhaps TRBD1 (6 bases). The germline V gene has CDR1 SGHAT and CDR2 FQNNGV. The CDR3 contains 13 residues. Trimming removed 4 bases from V and 7 bases from J, with 13 bases in between. CDR3 amino acids: CASSSSPDSEAFF. CDR3 in DNA: TGTGCCAGCAGCTCCAGCCCGGACAGTGAAGCTTTCTTT.

This clone showed up just a few times. The chain links TRBV20-1 to TRBJ1-1; D remains unclear. With 3 bases removed from V and 6 bases from J, the gap between germline ends came to 8 bases. Germline CDR1 reads DFQATT; CDR2 reads SNEGSKA (reference sequence). The CDR3 is 11 residues long. The CDR3 sequence: CSASLGPEAFF. CDR3 coding DNA: TGCAGTGCTAGTCTTGGGCCTGAAGCTTTCTTT.

The CDR3 bases are TGTGCCAGCAGTCTCTCCGGGGGGACAGGGGACACTGAAGCTTTCTTT. As protein: CASSLSGGTGDTEAFF. The V call is TRBV28, the J call TRBJ1-1; 10 positions agree with TRBD1. J lost 3 bases, V lost 5 bases, and 9 bases had no gene match. The CDR3 is 16 residues long. CDR1 and CDR2 (germline): MDHEN, SYDVKM. Based on the CDR3 plus reference TRBV28 and TRBJ1-1, the full variable domain is DVKVTQSSRYLVKRTGEKVFLECVQDMDHENMFWYRQDPGLGLRLIYFSYDVKMKEKGDIPEGYSVSREKKERFSLILESASTNQTSMYLCASSLSGGTGDTEAFFGQGTRLTVV.

This sequence joins TRBV11-1 and TRBJ2-5; D is perhaps TRBD1 (5 bases). Germline V gene lookup returns CDR1 SGHAT and CDR2 FQDESV (reference sequence). The CDR3 sequence is 15 residues long. Deletions cut 5 bases from V and 5 bases from J, with 18 bases between. In DNA form, the CDR3 reads TGTGCCAGCAGCACCAAAGGGGTGGGGTCGGAGACCCAGTACTTC. It specifies CASSTKGVGSETQYF. The variable domain in full, with the rest retrieved from reference TRBV11-1 and TRBJ2-5, is EAEVAQSPRYKITEKSQAVAFWCDPISGHATLYWYRQILGQGPELLVQFQDESVVDDSQLPKDRFSAERLKGVDSTLKIQPAELGDSAMYLCASSTKGVGSETQYFGPGTRLLVL.

This clone appeared a few times. The V call is TRBV5-6, the J call TRBJ2-1; 10 bases match TRBD1. V lost 7 bases to trimming and J lost 4 bases; unmatched junction nucleotides: 8. The germline CDR1 and CDR2 sequences are SGHDT and YYEEEE. The CDR3 is made up of 15 amino acids. The CDR3 DNA sequence: TGTGCCAGCTCCGACGGGACAGGGGTTTACAATGAGCAGTTCTTC. Its protein is CASSDGTGVYNEQFF.

This chain joins TRBV28 and TRBJ2-1; possible D gene TRBD1, 6 bases. CDR1 MDHEN and CDR2 SYDVKM come from the germline V gene. V dropped 5 bases and J dropped 6 bases, with 11 bases sitting between them. The CDR3 sequence is 13 residues long. The CDR3 nucleotides are TGTGCCAGCAGTCTAAACAGGGTCAATGAGCAGTTCTTC. It is translated as CASSLNRVNEQFF. The complete variable domain, with remaining parts taken from reference TRBV28 and TRBJ2-1, reads DVKVTQSSRYLVKRTGEKVFLECVQDMDHENMFWYRQDPGLGLRLIYFSYDVKMKEKGDIPEGYSVSREKKERFSLILESASTNQTSMYLCASSLNRVNEQFFGPGTRLTVL.

The chain carries TRBV2 and TRBJ2-7, with 7 positions matching TRBD1. This CDR3 spans 14 amino acids. The V and J ends lost 9 bases and 2 bases, in that order; junction bases with no gene match: 10. Germline CDR1 and CDR2: SNHLY and FYNNEI. The CDR3 spells CARRSGQRPYEQYF. The CDR3 DNA follows: TGTGCCAGGAGATCGGGACAGCGCCCCTACGAGCAGTACTTC.

This clone was found a few times. The chain links TRBV10-3 to TRBJ1-4; no firm D call. The length of the CDR3 is 15 residues. Germline V gene lookup returns CDR1 ENHRY and CDR2 SYGVKD. The germline V and J ends were trimmed by 6 bases and 5 bases, with 16 bases remaining between them. DNA for the CDR3: TGTGCCATCAGGCCAGACGGGAGGAGGAATGAAAAACTGTTTTTT. This encodes CAIRPDGRRNEKLFF.

This clone was seen repeatedly, ten times or more. The chain carries TRBV12-3 or TRBV12-4 and TRBJ1-2; TRBD1 matches 7 bases. The CDR3 length is 13 residues. Germline trimming cut 5 bases from V and 8 bases from J; bases unmatched to any gene: 8. In DNA form, the CDR3 reads TGTGCCAGCAGTCTCGGGACAGCCCCGGGCTACACCTTC. It is translated as CASSLGTAPGYTF.

The chain joins TRBV2 to TRBJ1-5; D not resolved. Germline V CDR1 and CDR2: SNHLY, FYNNEI. Trimming left V 8 bases short and J 0 bases short, with 11 bases between. This CDR3 contains 14 residues. CDR3 bases: TGTGCCAGCTCCGGGTCCTCTAGCAATCAGCCCCAGCATTTT. The encoded protein is CASSGSSSNQPQHF.

This clone has just a few counts. The V gene is TRBV30, the J gene TRBJ2-1; 7 bases line up with TRBD2. Trimming cost V 5 bases and J 3 bases; bases outside gene matches: 1. Per germline, CDR1 GTSNPN and CDR2 SVGIG (reference sequence). The CDR3 consists of 12 residues. CDR3 DNA: TGTGCCTGGGCTAGCGGCTACAATGAGCAGTTCTTC. It specifies CAWASGYNEQFF.

The V and J genes are TRBV7-3 and TRBJ2-1, with D perhaps TRBD2 (7 bases). CDR1 is SGHTA and CDR2 is FQGTGA in the germline V gene. This CDR3 has 14 amino acids. V lost 5 bases and J lost 13, with 21 bases in between. CDR3 coding DNA: TGTGCCAGCAGCCCCCAAGGCGGGGGCAGCCACCAGTTCTTC. As protein: CASSPQGGGSHQFF.